The TCR beta chain described here comes from a study of T cell responses to AZD1222 COVID-19 vaccine. Points from the study as a whole: Elevations in Spike-specific TCR breadth and depth followed administration of two AZD1222 doses.

Worth noting for this clone: No antigen is known for it.

The CDR3 sequence is 13 residues long. Germline V gene lookup returns CDR1 MDHEN and CDR2 SYDVKM. The ends were cut back, 1 base at V and 4 bases at J, with 7 bases in the middle. Assay: immunoSEQ multiplex PCR; the TCRdb copy retains only in-frame clones and omits some. The data show about 140,000 clones, about nine tenths seen once. This chain links TRBV28 with TRBJ1-2; D is ambiguous. Specimen: peripheral blood, collected 28 days after the second AZD1222 dose. The TCR comes from an adult who received the AZD1222 COVID-19 vaccine. CDR3 in DNA: TGTGCCAGCAGTTTATCAGCAATCTATGGCTACACCTTC. Its translation: CASSLSAIYGYTF.